This TCR beta chain was recorded in a study of blood T cell repertoires in COVID-19. About the study: T cells, B-cell-depleted T cells, or PBMCs supplied cDNA or gDNA.

Original processing notes: Nucleated cell number was recorded as an estimate derived from reference gene primer amplification. Clones were read by immunoSEQ multiplex PCR, and TCRdb kept only the in-frame ones, dropping some. The DNA was the basis for D and trimming; V, J and clone size are from that table. The data contain approximately 97,000 clones, approximately 86% of them singletons. CDR1 is SGHRS, CDR2 YFSETQ, per germline. The V gene lost 4 bases and the J gene lost 0 bases, with 20 bases spanning the gap. The CDR3 totals 18 residues. The material sequenced was peripheral blood. The receptor was derived from a man over 45 with COVID-19, enrolled during active disease. V usage is TRBV5-1 and J usage is TRBJ1-3, with D possibly matching TRBD1 (6 bases). The chain's CDR3 is CASSPQGSGQISGNTIYF. CDR3 nucleotides: TGCGCCAGCAGCCCCCAGGGGTCGGGACAAATCTCTGGAAACACCATATATTTT.